The 6 T cell receptor beta chains below all came from one sample that was sequenced in a study of blood T cell repertoires in COVID-19. Libraries were prepared by immunoSEQ multiplex PCR; TCRdb keeps only in-frame clonotypes and omits some of them. The sample has around 46,000 clones, approximately 90% seen once; the top ten hold around 5%. The material sequenced was peripheral blood. The origin of the receptors is a man aged 35-49 years with active COVID-19.

The chain uses TRBV27 and TRBJ2-7; TRBD2 matches 7 bases. The V gene end was trimmed by 2 bases and the J gene end by 4 bases; junction bases not matched to a gene: 8. The CDR3 is 15 amino acids. Germline loops: CDR1 MNHEY, CDR2 SMNVEV (reference sequence). CDR3 nucleotide sequence: TGTGCCAGCAGTTTAGCGGCGGGAGCCCCTTACGAGCAGTACTTC. This translates into CASSLAAGAPYEQYF.

The chain joins TRBV11-2 to TRBJ1-1; D ambiguous. CDR1 and CDR2 (germline): SGHAT, FQNNGV. The CDR3 is 13 amino acids. Trimming took off 4 bases at V and 5 bases at J, with 11 bases between the two ends. Here the CDR3 DNA reads TGTGCCAGCAGCTCTCCTACGGGGACTGAAGCTTTCTTT. Translating gives CASSSPTGTEAFF.

The genes are TRBV30 and TRBJ1-4; the D gene is possibly TRBD1 (5 bases). The CDR3 sequence is 15 residues long. Germline assignment: CDR1 GTSNPN and CDR2 SVGIG (reference sequence). Between the trimmed V and J ends, which lost 2 bases and 0 bases, there was a span of 10 bases. The CDR3 reads CAWSSPTATNEKLFF. In DNA, the CDR3 is TGTGCCTGGAGTTCCCCGACAGCAACTAATGAAAAACTGTTTTTT.

The genes are TRBV11-2 and TRBJ2-1; the D is unclear. The CDR3 totals 12 residues. The ends were cut back, 1 base at V and 15 bases at J, with 13 bases in the middle. Germline CDR1 is SGHAT and CDR2 is FQNNGV. CDR3 in DNA: TGTGCCAGCAGCTTAGGGAGCCTTGTCACGTTCTTC. This codes for CASSLGSLVTFF. The variable domain in full, with the rest retrieved from reference TRBV11-2 and TRBJ2-1, is EAGVAQSPRYKIIEKRQSVAFWCNPISGHATLYWYQQILGQGPKLLIQFQNNGVVDDSQLPKDRFSAERLKGVDSTLKIQPAKLEDSAVYLCASSLGSLVTFFGPGTRLTVL.

This rearrangement joins TRBV6-6 to TRBJ1-2; possible D gene TRBD1, 6 bases. The CDR3 runs to 15 residues. V shed 6 bases and J shed 2 bases, with 16 bases lying between them. The V gene's germline CDR1 is MNHNY and CDR2 SVGAGI (reference sequence). For the CDR3, the DNA is TGTGCCAGCAGGTCCGACGGGGGGGGCAACTATGGCTACACCTTC. Translating it yields CASRSDGGGNYGYTF.

This clone was counted a few times. This chain links TRBV27 with TRBJ1-2, with D perhaps matching TRBD1 (6 bases). V was shortened by 5 bases and J by 6 bases, with 22 bases between the two germline ends. Looked up from germline, CDR1 is MNHEY and CDR2 is SMNVEV (reference sequence). The CDR3 runs to 16 residues. Here the CDR3 reads CASSPVGGALWNGYTF. In nucleotides, the CDR3 is TGTGCCAGCAGTCCGGTCGGGGGGGCCCTATGGAATGGCTACACCTTC.